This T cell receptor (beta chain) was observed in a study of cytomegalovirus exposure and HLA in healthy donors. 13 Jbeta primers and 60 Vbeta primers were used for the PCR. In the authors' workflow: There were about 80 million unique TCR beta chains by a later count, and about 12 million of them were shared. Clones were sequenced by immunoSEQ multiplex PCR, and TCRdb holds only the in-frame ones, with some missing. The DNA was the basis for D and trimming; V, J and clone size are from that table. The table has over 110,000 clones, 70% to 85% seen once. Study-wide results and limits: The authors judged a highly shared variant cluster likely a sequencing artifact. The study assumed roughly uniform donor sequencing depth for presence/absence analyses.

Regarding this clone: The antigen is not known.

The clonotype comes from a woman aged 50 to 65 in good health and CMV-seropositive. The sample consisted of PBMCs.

CDR3 bases: TGCGCCAGCTCCGAGGGAGGGGGACCCTACGAGCAGTACTTC. This codes for CASSEGGGPYEQYF. This chain joins TRBV5-1 and TRBJ2-7, with D possibly being TRBD2 (7 bases). Germline V lookup: CDR1 SGHRS, CDR2 YFSETQ. V was trimmed by 7 bases and J by 2 bases, leaving 16 bases between them. This CDR3 has 14 amino acids. The full variable domain, in which reference TRBV5-1 and TRBJ2-7 provide the parts outside the CDR3, is KAGVTQTPRYLIKTRGQQVTLSCSPISGHRSVSWYQQTPGQGLQFLFEYFSETQRNKGNFPGRFSGRQFSNSRSEMNVSTLELGDSALYLCASSEGGGPYEQYFGPGTRLTVT.